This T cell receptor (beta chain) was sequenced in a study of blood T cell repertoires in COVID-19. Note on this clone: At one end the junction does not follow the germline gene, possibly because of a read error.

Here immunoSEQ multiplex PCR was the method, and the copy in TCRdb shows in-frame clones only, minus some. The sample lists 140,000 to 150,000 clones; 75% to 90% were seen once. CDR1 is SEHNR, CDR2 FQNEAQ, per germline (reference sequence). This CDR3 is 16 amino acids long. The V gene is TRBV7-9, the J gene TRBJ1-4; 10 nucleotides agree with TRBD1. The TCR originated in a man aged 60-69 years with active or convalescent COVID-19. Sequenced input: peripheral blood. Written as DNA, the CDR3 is TGTGCCAGCATCTTATGGGGGACAGGGGCGAATGAAAAACTGTTTTTT. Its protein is CASILWGTGANEKLFF.